This TCR beta chain was captured by sequencing in a study of blood T cells in healthy people across ages. This clonotype was seen a handful of times. The CDR3 spans 14 residues. Germline-derived CDR1 and CDR2 are MNHNS and SASEGT. With a J-beta primer mix and a sample-barcoded 5' primer, a second PCR ran 7 to 11 cycles. TCRdb re-called the 5' RACE reads with MiXCR, one entry per CDR3 protein. This table has roughly 1,300,000 distinct CDR3 sequences, approximately 59% appearing once. Specimen: blood. The rearrangement uses TRBV6-1 and TRBJ2-7; tentatively, D is TRBD1 (5 bases). The J call may not be correct, given that the DNA end is closer to TRBJ2-5. This receptor was identified in a man younger than 35 in good health. The CDR3 nucleotides read TGTGCCAGCAGTGAAGTCGGGCAGGGAGAGACCCAGTACTTC. Amino acid sequence: CASSEVGQGETQYF.